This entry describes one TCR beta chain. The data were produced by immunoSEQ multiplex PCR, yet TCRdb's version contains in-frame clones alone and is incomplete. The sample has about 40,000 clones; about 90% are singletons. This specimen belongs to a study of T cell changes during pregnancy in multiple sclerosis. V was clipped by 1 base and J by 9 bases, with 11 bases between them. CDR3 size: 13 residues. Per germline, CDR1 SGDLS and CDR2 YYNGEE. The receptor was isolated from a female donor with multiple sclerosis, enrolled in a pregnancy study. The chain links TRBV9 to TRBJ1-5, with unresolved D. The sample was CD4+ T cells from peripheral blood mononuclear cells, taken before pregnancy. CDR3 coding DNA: TGTGCCAGCAGCGTAAGAGGAGTAGGGCCCCAGCATTTT. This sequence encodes CASSVRGVGPQHF.